One T cell receptor (beta chain) is described in this entry. The data derive from a study of OX40 agonist ivuxolimab in advanced cancers. The CDR3 consists of 14 residues. V lost 4 bases to trimming and J lost 2 bases, with 11 bases between them. Per germline, CDR1 MGHDK and CDR2 SYGVNS. Assay used: immunoSEQ multiplex PCR; TCRdb lists only in-frame clones, some missing. Altogether about 66,000 clones are present, over 75% being singletons, with the ten largest covering about 0.68%. This TCR was recovered from an adult with an advanced solid tumor such as melanoma, head and neck, liver or kidney cancer. Here the sequenced sample was CD4+ or CD8+ T cells sorted from blood, taken in a trial of the OX40 agonist ivuxolimab. The chain links TRBV25-1 to TRBJ2-5; D gene uncertain. The CDR3 here is CASSVAGPQETQYF. CDR3 nucleotides: TGTGCCAGCAGTGTGGCAGGACCGCAAGAGACCCAGTACTTC. The whole variable domain, remainder taken from reference TRBV25-1 and TRBJ2-5, is EADIYQTPRYLVIGTGKKITLECSQTMGHDKMYWYQQDPGMELHLIHYSYGVNSTEKGDLSSESTVSRIRTEHFPLTLESARPSHTSQYLCASSVAGPQETQYFGPGTRLLVL.